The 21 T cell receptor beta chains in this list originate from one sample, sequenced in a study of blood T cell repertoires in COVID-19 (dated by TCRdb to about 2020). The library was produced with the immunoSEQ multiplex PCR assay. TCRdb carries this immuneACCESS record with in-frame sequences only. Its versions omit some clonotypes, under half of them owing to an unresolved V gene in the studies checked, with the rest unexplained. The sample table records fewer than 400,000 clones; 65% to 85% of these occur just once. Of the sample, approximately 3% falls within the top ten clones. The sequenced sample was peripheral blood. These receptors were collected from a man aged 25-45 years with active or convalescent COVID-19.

This CDR3 is CASSQEEGGDQPQHF. For the CDR3, the DNA is TGTGCCAGCAGCCAAGAGGAAGGGGGGGATCAGCCCCAGCATTTT. The V gene is TRBV4-2, the J gene TRBJ1-5; D might be TRBD1 (6 bases). V was clipped by 0 bases and J by 5 bases, with 11 bases between them. The CDR3 length is 15 residues. In germline, CDR1 is LGHNA, CDR2 YNFKEQ.

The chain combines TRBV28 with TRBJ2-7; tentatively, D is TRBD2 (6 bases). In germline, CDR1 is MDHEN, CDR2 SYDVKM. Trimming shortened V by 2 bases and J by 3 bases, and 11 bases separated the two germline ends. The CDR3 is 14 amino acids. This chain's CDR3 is CASSLPRDGYEQYF. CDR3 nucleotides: TGTGCCAGCAGTTTACCGCGGGATGGCTACGAGCAGTACTTC.

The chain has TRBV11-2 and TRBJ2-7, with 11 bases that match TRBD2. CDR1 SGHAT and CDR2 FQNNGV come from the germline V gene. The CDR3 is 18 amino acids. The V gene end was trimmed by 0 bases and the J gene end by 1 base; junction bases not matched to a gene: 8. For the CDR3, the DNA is TGTGCCAGCAGCTTAGATTACGGGGGACTAGCGGTTTCCTACGAGCAGTACTTC. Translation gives CASSLDYGGLAVSYEQYF.

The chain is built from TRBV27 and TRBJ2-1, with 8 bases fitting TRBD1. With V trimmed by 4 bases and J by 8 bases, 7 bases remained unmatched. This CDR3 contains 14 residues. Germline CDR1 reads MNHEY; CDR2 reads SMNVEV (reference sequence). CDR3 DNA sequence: TGTGCCAGCAGTTCCGGGACAGGTGACGATGAGCAGTTCTTC. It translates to CASSSGTGDDEQFF.

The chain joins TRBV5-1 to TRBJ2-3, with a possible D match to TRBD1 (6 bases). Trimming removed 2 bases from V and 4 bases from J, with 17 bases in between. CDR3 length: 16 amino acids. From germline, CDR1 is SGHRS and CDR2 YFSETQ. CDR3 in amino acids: CASSFLQGVSSDTQYF. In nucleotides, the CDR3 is TGCGCCAGCAGCTTTCTACAGGGAGTGTCTTCAGATACGCAGTATTTT.

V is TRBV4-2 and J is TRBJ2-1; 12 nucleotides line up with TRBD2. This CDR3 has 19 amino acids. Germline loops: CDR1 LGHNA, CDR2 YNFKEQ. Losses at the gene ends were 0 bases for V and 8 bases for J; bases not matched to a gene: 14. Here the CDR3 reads CASSQDLGSRTSGDDEQFF. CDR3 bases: TGTGCCAGCAGCCAAGATCTAGGAAGTCGGACTAGCGGGGATGATGAGCAGTTCTTC.

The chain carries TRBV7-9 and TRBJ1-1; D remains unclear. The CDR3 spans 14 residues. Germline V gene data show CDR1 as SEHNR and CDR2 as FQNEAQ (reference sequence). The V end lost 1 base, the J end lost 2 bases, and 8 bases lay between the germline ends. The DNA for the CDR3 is TGTGCCAGCAGCTTAGTGGGCCTTAACACTGAAGCTTTCTTT. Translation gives CASSLVGLNTEAFF.

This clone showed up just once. For the CDR3, the DNA is TGTGCCAGTAGCAGCCGGGACAGGGGGCCCCATGGCTACACCTTC. Residues: CASSSRDRGPHGYTF. V and J are TRBV19 and TRBJ1-2; 12 positions match TRBD1. The CDR3 sequence is 15 residues long. From germline, CDR1 is LNHDA and CDR2 SQIVND (reference sequence). J was trimmed by 6 bases and V by 6 bases; bases with no gene match: 8.

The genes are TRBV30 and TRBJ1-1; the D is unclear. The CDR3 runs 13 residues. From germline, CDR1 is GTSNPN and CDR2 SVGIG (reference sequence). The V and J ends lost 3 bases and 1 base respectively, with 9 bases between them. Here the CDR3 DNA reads TGTGCCTGGAGCCTAGACGGGAACACTGAAGCTTTCTTT. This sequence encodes CAWSLDGNTEAFF.

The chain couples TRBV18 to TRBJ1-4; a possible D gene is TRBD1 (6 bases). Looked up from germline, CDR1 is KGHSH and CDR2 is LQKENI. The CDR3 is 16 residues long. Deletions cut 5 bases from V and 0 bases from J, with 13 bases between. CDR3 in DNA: TGTGCCAGCTCATTAGCAGGGGCCACAACTAATGAAAAACTGTTTTTT. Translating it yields CASSLAGATTNEKLFF.

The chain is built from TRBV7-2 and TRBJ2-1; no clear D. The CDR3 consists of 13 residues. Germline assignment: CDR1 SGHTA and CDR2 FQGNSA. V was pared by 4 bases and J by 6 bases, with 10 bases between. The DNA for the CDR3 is TGTGCCAGCAGCTCCTCTACGGGCAATGAGCAGTTCTTC. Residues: CASSSSTGNEQFF. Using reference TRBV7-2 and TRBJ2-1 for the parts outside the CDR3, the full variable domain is GAGVSQSPSNKVTEKGKDVELRCDPISGHTALYWYRQSLGQGLEFLIYFQGNSAPDKSGLPSDRFSAERTGGSVSTLTIQRTQQEDSAVYLCASSSSTGNEQFFGPGTRLTVL.

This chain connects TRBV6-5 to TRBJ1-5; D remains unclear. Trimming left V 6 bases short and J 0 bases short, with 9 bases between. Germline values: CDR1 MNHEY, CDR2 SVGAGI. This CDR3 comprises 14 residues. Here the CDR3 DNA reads TGTGCCAGCAGACAGATCAATAGCAATCAGCCCCAGCATTTT. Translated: CASRQINSNQPQHF.

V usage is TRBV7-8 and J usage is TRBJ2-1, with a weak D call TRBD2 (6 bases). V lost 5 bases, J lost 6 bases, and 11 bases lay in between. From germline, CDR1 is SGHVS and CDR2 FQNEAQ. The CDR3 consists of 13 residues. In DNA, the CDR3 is TGTGCCAGCAGCCCGGCGGAGGGCAATGAGCAGTTCTTC. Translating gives CASSPAEGNEQFF.

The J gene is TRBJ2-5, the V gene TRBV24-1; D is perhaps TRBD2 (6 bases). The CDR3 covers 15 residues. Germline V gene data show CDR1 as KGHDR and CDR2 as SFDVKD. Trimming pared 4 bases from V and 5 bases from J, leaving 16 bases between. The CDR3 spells CATSDPKEEGETQYF. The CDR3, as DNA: TGTGCCACCAGTGACCCTAAAGAGGAGGGGGAGACCCAGTACTTC.

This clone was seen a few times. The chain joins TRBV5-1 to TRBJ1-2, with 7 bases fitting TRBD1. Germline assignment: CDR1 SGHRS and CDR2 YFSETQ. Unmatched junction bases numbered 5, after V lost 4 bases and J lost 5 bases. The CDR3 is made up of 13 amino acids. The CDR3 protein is CASSPGQNYGYTF. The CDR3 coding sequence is TGCGCCAGCAGCCCGGGACAGAATTATGGCTACACCTTC.

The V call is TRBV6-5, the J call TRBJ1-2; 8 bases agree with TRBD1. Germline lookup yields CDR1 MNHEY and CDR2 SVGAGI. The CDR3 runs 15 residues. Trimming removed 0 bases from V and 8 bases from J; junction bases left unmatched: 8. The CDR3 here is CASSYSGQGREGYTF. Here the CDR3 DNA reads TGTGCCAGCAGTTACTCTGGACAGGGCCGGGAGGGCTACACCTTC.

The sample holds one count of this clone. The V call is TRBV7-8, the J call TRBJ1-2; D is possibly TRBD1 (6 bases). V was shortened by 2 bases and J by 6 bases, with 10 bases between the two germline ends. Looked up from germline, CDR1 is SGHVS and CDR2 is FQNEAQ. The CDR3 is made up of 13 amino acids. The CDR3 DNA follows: TGTGCCAGCAGCTTATCTCCAGGGGATGGCTACACCTTC. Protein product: CASSLSPGDGYTF.

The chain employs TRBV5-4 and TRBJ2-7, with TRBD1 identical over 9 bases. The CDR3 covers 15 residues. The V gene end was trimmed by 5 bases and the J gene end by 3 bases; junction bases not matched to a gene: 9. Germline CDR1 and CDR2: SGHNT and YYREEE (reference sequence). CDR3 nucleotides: TGTGCCAGCAGACCGACAGGGGGGGAAATCTACGAGCAGTACTTC. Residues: CASRPTGGEIYEQYF.

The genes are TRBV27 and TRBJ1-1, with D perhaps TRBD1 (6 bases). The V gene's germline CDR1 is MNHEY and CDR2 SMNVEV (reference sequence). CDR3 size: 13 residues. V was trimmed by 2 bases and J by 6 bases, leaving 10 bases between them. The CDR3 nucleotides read TGTGCCAGCAGTTTACACAGGGTGGCTGAAGCTTTCTTT. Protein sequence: CASSLHRVAEAFF.

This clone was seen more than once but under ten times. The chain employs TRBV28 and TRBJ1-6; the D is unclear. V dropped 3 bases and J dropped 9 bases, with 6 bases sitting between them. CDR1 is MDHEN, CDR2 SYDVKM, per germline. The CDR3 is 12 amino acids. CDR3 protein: CASSFGPSPLHF. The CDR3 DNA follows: TGTGCCAGCAGTTTTGGCCCTTCACCCCTCCACTTT. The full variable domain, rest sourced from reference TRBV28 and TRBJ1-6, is DVKVTQSSRYLVKRTGEKVFLECVQDMDHENMFWYRQDPGLGLRLIYFSYDVKMKEKGDIPEGYSVSREKKERFSLILESASTNQTSMYLCASSFGPSPLHFGNGTRLTVT.

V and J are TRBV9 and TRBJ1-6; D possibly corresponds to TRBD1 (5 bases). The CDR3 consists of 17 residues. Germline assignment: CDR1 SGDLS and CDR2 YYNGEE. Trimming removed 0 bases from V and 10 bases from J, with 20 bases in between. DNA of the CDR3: TGTGCCAGCAGCGTAGAAGAACGGGGGAAGGGGAAATCACCCCTCCACTTT. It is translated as CASSVEERGKGKSPLHF.